The 3 T cell receptor beta chains in this list originate from one sample, sequenced in a study of T cells in localized non-small cell lung cancer (dated by TCRdb to the early 2020s). Libraries were constructed by the immunoSEQ multiplex PCR assay. TCRdb took this table from immuneACCESS and kept in-frame rearrangements with V and J called. Such tables lack part of the clones; where checked against another copy, unresolved V genes explain under half of the gap, and the rest is unexplained. This sample lists some 20,000 clones; about 89% were detected once. The top ten hold 2.7% of the sample. Source: peripheral blood, taken before any cancer treatment. Receptors were obtained from a woman between 35 and 75 years old with stage I lung adenocarcinoma.

The chain recombines TRBV7-2 with TRBJ2-3; weak D call: TRBD2 (5 bases). The germline V gene has CDR1 SGHTA and CDR2 FQGNSA. Trimming cost V 7 bases and J 2 bases, with 19 bases left between them. The CDR3 contains 16 residues. The CDR3 is CASTLHSVTITDTQYF. In DNA form, the CDR3 reads TGTGCCAGCACCCTCCATTCAGTGACTATCACAGATACGCAGTATTTT.

This sequence joins TRBV19 and TRBJ2-7, with 10 bases fitting TRBD1. The CDR3 is 15 amino acids. Trimming removed 3 bases from V and 4 bases from J; junction bases left unmatched: 6. In germline, CDR1 is LNHDA, CDR2 SQIVND (reference sequence). In DNA, the CDR3 is TGTGCCAGTAGTATGCCGGACAGGGGGTGGTACGAGCAGTACTTC. It encodes CASSMPDRGWYEQYF.

The chain joins TRBV2 to TRBJ2-5; D gene uncertain. This CDR3 contains 11 residues. The germline V and J ends were trimmed by 4 bases and 5 bases, with 5 bases remaining between them. CDR1 and CDR2 (germline): SNHLY, FYNNEI. This CDR3 is CASSVGETQYF. The CDR3 bases are TGTGCCAGCAGTGTCGGGGAGACCCAGTACTTC. Using reference TRBV2 and TRBJ2-5 for the parts outside the CDR3, the full variable domain is EPEVTQTPSHQVTQMGQEVILRCVPISNHLYFYWYRQILGQKVEFLVSFYNNEISEKSEIFDDQFSVERPDGSNFTLKIRSTKLEDSAMYFCASSVGETQYFGPGTRLLVL.